This entry concerns a single T cell receptor (beta chain). The data are from a study of T cell responses to AZD1222 COVID-19 vaccine. Germline CDR1 is SGHTA and CDR2 is FQGNSA. The ends lost 7 bases at V and 1 base at J; junction bases unmatched: 8. The CDR3 has 15 residues. Sequencing was performed with immunoSEQ multiplex PCR; in TCRdb, only in-frame clones are kept and a portion is missing. The sample lists some 140,000 clones; 88% were seen once. This clonotype originated in an adult who received the AZD1222 COVID-19 vaccine. Specimen: peripheral blood, collected 28 days after the second AZD1222 dose. This chain uses TRBV7-2 with TRBJ2-7, with 9 bases aligning to TRBD1. The CDR3 sequence: CASTRDRVPSYEQYF. The CDR3 region has the DNA TGTGCCAGCACCCGGGACAGGGTGCCGTCCTACGAGCAGTACTTC.